This TCR beta chain was captured in a study of blood T cells in healthy people across ages. The length of the CDR3 is 15 residues. Looked up from germline, CDR1 is SGHTA and CDR2 is FQGTGA. V was trimmed by 1 base and J by 0 bases, leaving 10 bases between them. This clonotype has just one count. The use of a sample-barcoded 5' primer and a J-beta primer mix characterized a second PCR of roughly 7 to 11 cycles. Every molecule of cDNA carried a tag from a template-switch adaptor with 12 random nucleotides. TCRdb called the 5' RACE reads again in MiXCR, with one record for every CDR3 protein. The data hold about 830,000 distinct CDR3 sequences, with 55% to 65% observed a single time.

The material sequenced was blood. The receptor comes from a man aged 30 to 45 in good health. The chain couples TRBV7-3 to TRBJ2-7; the D gene could be TRBD1 or TRBD2 (5 bases each). The CDR3, as DNA: TGTGCCAGCAGCTTAAGGGGGAACGCCTCCTACGAGCAGTACTTC. Translation: CASSLRGNASYEQYF.